This T cell receptor (beta chain) was observed in a study of post-analysis software for immune sequencing data. Whole-study findings and limits: TRBV5-6, TRBV5-1 and TRBV20-1 were among 4 or 5 TRBV segments more frequent in patients than controls.

This CDR3 is 15 amino acids long. Germline V gene lookup returns CDR1 LGHNA and CDR2 YSLEER. Trimming cost V 2 bases and J 3 bases; bases outside gene matches: 5. Carried by the TCR beta cDNA libraries were unique molecular identifiers. TCRdb ran MiXCR on the PCR reads and lists one entry per CDR3 protein. The sample includes 650,000 to 900,000 distinct CDR3 sequences, more than 45% seen only once; the top ten take 4% to 5%. About this clonotype itself: What it binds is unknown.

The receptor was derived from a girl aged 5-17 years with multiple sclerosis. This chain links TRBV4-3 with TRBJ2-7; 9 bases agree with TRBD2. Sequencing was carried out using blood. The CDR3 region has the DNA TGCGCCAGCAGCCAATCCGGGACTAGCCTCTACGAGCAGTACTTC. Amino acids: CASSQSGTSLYEQYF.